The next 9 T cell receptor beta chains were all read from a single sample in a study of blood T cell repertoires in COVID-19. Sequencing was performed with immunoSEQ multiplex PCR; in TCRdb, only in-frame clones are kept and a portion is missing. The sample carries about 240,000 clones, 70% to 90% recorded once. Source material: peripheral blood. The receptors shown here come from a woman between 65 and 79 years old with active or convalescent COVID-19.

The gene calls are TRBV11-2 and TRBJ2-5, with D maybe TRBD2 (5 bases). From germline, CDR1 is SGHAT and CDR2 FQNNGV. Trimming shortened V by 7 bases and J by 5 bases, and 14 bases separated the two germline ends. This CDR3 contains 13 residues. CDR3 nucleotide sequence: TGTGCCAGCACCCCTAGCTACGTGGAGACCCAGTACTTC. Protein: CASTPSYVETQYF.

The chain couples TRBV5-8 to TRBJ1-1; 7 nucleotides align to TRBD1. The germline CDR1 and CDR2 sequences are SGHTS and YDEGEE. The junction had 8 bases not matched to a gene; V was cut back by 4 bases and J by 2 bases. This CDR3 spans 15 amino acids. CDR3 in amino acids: CASSKEHRGNTEAFF. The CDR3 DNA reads TGTGCCAGCAGCAAAGAGCACAGGGGAAACACTGAAGCTTTCTTT. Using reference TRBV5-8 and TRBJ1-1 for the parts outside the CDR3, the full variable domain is EAGVTQSPTHLIKTRGQQATLRCSPISGHTSVYWYQQALGLGLQFLLWYDEGEERNRGNFPPRFSGRQFPNYSSELNVNALELEDSALYLCASSKEHRGNTEAFFGQGTRLTVV.

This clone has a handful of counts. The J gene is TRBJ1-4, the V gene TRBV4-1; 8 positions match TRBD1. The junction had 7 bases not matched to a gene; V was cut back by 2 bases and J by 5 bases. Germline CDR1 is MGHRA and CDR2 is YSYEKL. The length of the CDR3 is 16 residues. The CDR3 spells CASSQLGRTGNEKLFF. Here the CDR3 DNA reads TGCGCCAGCAGCCAATTAGGTAGGACAGGGAATGAAAAACTGTTTTTT.

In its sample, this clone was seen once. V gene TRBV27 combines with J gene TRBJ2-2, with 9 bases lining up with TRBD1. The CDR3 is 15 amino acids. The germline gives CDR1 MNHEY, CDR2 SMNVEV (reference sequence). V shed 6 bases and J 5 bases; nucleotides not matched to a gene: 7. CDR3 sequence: CASRTDRGYTGELFF. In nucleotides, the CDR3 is TGTGCCAGCAGGACGGACAGGGGATATACCGGGGAGCTGTTTTTT.

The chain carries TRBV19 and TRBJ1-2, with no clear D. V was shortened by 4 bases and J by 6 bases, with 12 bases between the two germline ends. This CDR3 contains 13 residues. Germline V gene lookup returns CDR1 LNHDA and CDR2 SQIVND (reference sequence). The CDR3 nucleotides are TGTGCCAGTAGTAAACAGTTGAGGGATGGCTACACCTTC. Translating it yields CASSKQLRDGYTF.

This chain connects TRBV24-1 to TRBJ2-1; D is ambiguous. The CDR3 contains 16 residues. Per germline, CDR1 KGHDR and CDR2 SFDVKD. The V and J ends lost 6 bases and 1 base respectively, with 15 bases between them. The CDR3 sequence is CATSPVPTYSYNEQFF. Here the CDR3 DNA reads TGTGCCACCAGTCCCGTCCCCACTTATTCCTACAATGAGCAGTTCTTC.

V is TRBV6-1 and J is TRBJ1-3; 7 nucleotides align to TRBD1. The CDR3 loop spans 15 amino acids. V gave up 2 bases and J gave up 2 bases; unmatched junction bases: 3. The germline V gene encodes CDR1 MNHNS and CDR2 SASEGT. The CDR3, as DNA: TGTGCCAGCAGTGAAACAGGGGATCCTGGAAACACCATATATTTT. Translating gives CASSETGDPGNTIYF.

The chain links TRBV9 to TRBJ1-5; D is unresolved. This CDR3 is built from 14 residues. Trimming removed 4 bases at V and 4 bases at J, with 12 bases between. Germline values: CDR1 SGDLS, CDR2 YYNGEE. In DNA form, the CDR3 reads TGTGCCAGCAGCCCTGAGTCGGGTAATCAGCCCCAGCATTTT. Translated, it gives CASSPESGNQPQHF.

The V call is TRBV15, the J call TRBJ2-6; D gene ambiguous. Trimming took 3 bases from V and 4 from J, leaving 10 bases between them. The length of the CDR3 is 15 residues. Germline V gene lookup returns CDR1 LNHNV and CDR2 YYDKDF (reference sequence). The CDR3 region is CATSSRGTGANVLTF. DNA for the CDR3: TGTGCCACCAGCAGTCGCGGTACCGGGGCCAACGTCCTGACTTTC.